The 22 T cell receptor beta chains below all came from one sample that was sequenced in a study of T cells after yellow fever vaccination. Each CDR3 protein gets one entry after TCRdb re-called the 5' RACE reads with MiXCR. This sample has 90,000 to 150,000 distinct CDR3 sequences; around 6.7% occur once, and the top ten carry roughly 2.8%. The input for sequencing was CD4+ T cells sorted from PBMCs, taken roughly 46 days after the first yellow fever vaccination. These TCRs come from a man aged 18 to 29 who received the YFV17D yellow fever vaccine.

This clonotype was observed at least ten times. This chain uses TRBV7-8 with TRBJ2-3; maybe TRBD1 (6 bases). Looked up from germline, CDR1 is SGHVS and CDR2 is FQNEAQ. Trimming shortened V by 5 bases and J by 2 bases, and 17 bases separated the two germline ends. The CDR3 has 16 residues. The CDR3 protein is CASSRSNRATTDTQYF. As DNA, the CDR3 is TGTGCCAGCAGCCGATCTAACAGGGCCACCACAGATACGCAGTATTTT.

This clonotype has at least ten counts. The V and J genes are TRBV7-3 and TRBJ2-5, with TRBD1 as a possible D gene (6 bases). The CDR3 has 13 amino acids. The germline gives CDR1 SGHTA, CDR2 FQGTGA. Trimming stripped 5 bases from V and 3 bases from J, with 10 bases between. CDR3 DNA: TGTGCCAGCAGCCCCCACAGGGAAGAGACCCAGTACTTC. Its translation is CASSPHREETQYF.

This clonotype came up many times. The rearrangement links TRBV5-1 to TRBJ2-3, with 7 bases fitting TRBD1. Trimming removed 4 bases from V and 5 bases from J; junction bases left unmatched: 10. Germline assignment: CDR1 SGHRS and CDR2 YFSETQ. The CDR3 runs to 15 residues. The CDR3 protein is CASSQTTGAGDTQYF. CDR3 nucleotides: TGCGCCAGCAGCCAAACTACAGGGGCAGGAGATACGCAGTATTTT.

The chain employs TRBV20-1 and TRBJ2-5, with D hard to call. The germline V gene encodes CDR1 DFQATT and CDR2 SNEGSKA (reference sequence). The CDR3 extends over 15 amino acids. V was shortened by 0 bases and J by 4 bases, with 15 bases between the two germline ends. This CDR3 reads CSARDWVRSRETQYF. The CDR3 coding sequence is TGCAGTGCTAGAGATTGGGTCAGATCGCGAGAGACCCAGTACTTC.

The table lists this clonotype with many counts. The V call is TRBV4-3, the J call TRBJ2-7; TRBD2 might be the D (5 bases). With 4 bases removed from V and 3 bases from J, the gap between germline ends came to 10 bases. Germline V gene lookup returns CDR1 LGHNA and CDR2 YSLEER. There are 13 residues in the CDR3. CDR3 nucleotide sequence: TGCGCCAGCAGCCGGGGTGAGGGCTACGAGCAGTACGTC. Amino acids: CASSRGEGYEQYV.

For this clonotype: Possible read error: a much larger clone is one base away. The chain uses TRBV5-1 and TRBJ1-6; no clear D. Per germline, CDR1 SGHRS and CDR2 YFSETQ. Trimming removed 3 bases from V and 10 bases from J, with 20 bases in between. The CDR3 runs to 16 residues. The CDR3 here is CASSYLGCLPGSPLHF. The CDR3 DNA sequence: TGCGCCAGCAGCTACCTCGGGTGCCTGCCTGGGTCACCCCTCCACTTT.

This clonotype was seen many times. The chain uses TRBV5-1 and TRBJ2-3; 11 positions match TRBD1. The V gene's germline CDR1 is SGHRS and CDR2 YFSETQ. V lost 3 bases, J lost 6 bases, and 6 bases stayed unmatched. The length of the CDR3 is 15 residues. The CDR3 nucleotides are TGCGCCAGCAGCTACGGACAGGGGGCAAGGGATACGCAGTATTTT. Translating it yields CASSYGQGARDTQYF.

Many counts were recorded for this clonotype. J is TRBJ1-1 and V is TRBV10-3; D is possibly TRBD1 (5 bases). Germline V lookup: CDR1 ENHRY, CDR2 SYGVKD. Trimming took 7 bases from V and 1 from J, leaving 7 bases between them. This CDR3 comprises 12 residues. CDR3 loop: CAIKRGNTEAFF. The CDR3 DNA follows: TGTGCCATCAAAAGGGGGAACACTGAAGCTTTCTTT.

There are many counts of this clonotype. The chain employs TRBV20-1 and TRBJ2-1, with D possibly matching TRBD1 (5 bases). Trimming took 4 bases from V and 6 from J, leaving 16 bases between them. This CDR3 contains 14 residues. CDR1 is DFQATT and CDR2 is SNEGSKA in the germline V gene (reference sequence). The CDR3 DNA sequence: TGCAGTGCTACCGGATCCCTAAGGGGCAATGAGCAGTTCTTC. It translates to CSATGSLRGNEQFF.

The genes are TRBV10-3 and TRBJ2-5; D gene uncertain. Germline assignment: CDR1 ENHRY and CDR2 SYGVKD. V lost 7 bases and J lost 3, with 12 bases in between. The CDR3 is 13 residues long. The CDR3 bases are TGTGCCATCACTAGGGATTTAGAAGAGACCCAGTACTTC. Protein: CAITRDLEETQYF.

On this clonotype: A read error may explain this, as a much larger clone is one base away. CDR3 DNA: TGTGCCACCAGCAGAGATGTGCAGGGCAGGGTTATCGAGCAGTACTTC. It yields the protein CATSRDVQGRVIEQYF. V and J are TRBV15 and TRBJ2-7; D possibly corresponds to TRBD1 (5 bases). The germline CDR1 and CDR2 sequences are LNHNV and YYDKDF (reference sequence). Trimming pared 0 bases from V and 6 bases from J, leaving 18 bases between. The CDR3 runs 16 residues.

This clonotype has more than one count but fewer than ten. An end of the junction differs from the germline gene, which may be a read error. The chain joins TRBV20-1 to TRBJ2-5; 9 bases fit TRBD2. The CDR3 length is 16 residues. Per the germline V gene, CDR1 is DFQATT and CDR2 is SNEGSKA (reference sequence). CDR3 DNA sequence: TGCTGTGCTAGAGATCCTCGGCGGGGGGGCCTTGAGACCCAGTACTTC. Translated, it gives CCARDPRRGGLETQYF.

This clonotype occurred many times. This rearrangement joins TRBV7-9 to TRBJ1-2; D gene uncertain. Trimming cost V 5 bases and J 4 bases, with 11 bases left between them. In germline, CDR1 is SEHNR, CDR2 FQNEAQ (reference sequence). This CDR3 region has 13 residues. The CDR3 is CASSRGGGYGYTF. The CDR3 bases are TGTGCCAGCAGCCGCGGAGGCGGCTATGGCTACACCTTC.

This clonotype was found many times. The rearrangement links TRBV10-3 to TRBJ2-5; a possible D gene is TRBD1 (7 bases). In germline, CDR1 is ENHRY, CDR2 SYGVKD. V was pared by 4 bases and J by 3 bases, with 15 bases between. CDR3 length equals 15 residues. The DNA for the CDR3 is TGTGCCATCAGTGTAGGGGCGGGGACAGAAGAGACCCAGTACTTC. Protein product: CAISVGAGTEETQYF.

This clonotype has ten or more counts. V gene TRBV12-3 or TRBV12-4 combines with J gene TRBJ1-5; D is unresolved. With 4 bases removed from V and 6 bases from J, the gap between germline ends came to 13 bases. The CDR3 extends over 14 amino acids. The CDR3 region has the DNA TGTGCCAGCAGTTCTGGCGCGACCACTCAGCCCCAGCATTTT. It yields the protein CASSSGATTQPQHF.

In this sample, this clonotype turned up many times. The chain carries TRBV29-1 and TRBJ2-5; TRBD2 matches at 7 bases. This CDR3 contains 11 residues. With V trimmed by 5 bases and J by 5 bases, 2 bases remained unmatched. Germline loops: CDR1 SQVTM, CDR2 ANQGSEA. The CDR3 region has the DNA TGCAGCGTTTCGGGGGGTGAGACCCAGTACTTC. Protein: CSVSGGETQYF.

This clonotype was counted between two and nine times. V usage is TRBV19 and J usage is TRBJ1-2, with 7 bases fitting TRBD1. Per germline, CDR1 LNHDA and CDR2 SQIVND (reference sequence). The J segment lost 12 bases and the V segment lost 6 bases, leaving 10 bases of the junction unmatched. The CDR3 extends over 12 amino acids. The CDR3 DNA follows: TGTGCCAGTAGACAGGGGTTCGACAGCCACACCTTC. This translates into CASRQGFDSHTF.

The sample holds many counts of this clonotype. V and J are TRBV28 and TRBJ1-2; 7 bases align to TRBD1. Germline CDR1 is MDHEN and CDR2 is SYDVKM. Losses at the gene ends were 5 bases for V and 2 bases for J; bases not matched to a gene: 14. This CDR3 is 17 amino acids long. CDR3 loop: CASSAATQTGINYGYTF. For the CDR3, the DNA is TGTGCCAGCAGTGCCGCTACTCAGACAGGGATCAACTATGGCTACACCTTC.

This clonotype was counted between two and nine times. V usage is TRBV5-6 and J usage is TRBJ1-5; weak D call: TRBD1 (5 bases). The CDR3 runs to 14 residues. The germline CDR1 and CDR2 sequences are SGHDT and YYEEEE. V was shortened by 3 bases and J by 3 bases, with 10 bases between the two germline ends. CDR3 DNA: TGTGCCAGCAGCTCGGGACGGTTCAATCAGCCCCAGCATTTT. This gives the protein CASSSGRFNQPQHF.

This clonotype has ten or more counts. The CDR3 DNA reads as TGTGCCAGCAGTCCGGGACAGGGGAGGAACGGGGAGCTGTTTTTT. It translates to CASSPGQGRNGELFF. The gene calls are TRBV12-3 or TRBV12-4 and TRBJ2-2; 10 bases match TRBD1. Trimming at V came to 5 bases and at J to 7 bases, leaving 7 bases not matched to a gene. CDR3 length: 15 amino acids.

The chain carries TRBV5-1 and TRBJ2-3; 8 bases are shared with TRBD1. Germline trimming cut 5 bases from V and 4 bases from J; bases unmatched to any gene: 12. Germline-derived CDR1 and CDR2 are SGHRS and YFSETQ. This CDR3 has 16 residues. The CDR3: CASSSAVRGRADTQYF. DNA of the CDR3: TGCGCCAGCAGTTCGGCAGTCAGGGGGCGCGCAGATACGCAGTATTTT.

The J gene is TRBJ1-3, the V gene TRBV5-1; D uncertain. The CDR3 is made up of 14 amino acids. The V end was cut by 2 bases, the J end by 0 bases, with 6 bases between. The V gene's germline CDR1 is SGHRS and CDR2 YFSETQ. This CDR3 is CASSFDTSGNTIYF. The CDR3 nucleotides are TGCGCCAGCAGCTTTGACACCTCTGGAAACACCATATATTTT.